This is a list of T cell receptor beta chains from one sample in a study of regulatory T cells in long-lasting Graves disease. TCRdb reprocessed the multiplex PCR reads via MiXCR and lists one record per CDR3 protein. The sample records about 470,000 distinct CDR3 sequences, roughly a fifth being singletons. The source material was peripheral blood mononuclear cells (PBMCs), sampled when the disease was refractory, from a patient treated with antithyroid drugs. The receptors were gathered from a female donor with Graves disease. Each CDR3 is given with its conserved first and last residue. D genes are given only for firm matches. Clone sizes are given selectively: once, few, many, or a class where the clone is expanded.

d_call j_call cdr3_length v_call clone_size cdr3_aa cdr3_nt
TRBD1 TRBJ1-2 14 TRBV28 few CASSSVGQGQGYTF TGTGCCAGCAGTAGTGTGGGACAGGGCCAGGGCTACACCTTC
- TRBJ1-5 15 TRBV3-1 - CASSLSADRDQPQHF TGTGCCAGCAGCCTCTCCGCTGATAGGGATCAGCCCCAGCATTTT
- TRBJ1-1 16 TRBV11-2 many CASSLDSIGQGTEAFF TGTGCCAGCAGCTTAGACAGTATTGGGCAGGGCACTGAAGCTTTCTTT
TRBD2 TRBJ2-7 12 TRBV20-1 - CSASGGNYEQYF TGCAGTGCTAGCGGGGGGAACTACGAGCAGTACTTC
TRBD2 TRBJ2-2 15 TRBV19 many CASSTSGTDPGELFF TGTGCCAGTAGTACCAGCGGGACTGACCCCGGGGAGCTGTTTTTT
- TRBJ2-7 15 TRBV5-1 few CASSPQDGSSYEQYF TGCGCCAGCAGCCCACAGGACGGCTCCTCCTACGAGCAGTACTTC
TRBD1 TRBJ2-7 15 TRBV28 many CASSLAGQGPLEQYF TGTGCCAGCAGTTTGGCGGGACAGGGGCCCCTCGAGCAGTACTTC
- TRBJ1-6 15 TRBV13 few CASSFWSSYNSPLHF TGTGCCAGCAGCTTCTGGAGCTCCTATAATTCACCCCTCCACTTT
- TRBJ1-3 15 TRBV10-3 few CAISDLTGSGNTIYF TGTGCCATCAGTGACCTCACCGGCTCTGGAAACACCATATATTTT
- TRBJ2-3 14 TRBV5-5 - CASSTDSSTDTQYF TGTGCCAGCAGCACGGATTCTAGCACAGATACGCAGTATTTT
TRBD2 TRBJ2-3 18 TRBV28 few CASSLWTGLADDTDTQYF TGTGCCAGCAGTTTATGGACAGGACTAGCGGACGATACAGATACGCAGTATTTT
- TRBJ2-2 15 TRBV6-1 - CASLRRGPDTGELFF TGTGCCAGCCTTAGGAGGGGGCCGGACACCGGGGAGCTGTTTTTT
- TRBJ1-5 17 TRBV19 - CASSIVSVWNSNQPQHF TGTGCCAGTAGTATAGTGAGCGTCTGGAATAGCAATCAGCCCCAGCATTTT
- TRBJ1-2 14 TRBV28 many CASTERGVGYGYTF TGTGCCAGCACCGAGAGGGGGGTGGGGTATGGCTACACCTTC
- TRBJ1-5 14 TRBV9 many CASSSGQNNQPQHF TGTGCCAGCAGCAGCGGACAGAACAATCAGCCCCAGCATTTT
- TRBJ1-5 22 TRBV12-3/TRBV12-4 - CASSLPRPTGTLAVDSNQPQHF TGTGCCAGCAGTTTACCGAGACCAACCGGGACCCTCGCTGTGGATAGCAATCAGCCCCAGCATTTT
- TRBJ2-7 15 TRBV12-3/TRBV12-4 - CASSYDGSSSYEQYF TGTGCCAGCAGTTACGACGGATCAAGTTCCTACGAGCAGTACTTC
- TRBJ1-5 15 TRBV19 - CASSIRAGGNQPQHF TGTGCCAGTAGTATAAGGGCGGGGGGCAATCAGCCCCAGCATTTT
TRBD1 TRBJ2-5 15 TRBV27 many CASGRDRGPQETQYF TGTGCCAGCGGGAGGGACAGGGGGCCCCAAGAGACCCAGTACTTC
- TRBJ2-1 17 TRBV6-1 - CASSDDSPATSYNEQFF TGTGCCAGCAGTGATGACAGTCCTGCTACCTCCTACAATGAGCAGTTCTTC
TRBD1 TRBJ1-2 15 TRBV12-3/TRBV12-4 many CASSLRETGLYGYTF TGTGCCAGCAGTTTACGGGAGACAGGGCTCTATGGCTACACCTTC
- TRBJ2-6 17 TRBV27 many CASRSSDSFSGANVLTF TGTGCCAGCAGGAGCTCGGACAGCTTCTCTGGGGCCAACGTCCTGACTTTC
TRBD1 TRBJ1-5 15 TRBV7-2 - CASSLGDRGYEPQHF TGTGCCAGCAGCTTAGGGGACAGGGGTTACGAGCCCCAGCATTTT
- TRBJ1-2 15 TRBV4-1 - CASSQVGMELHGYTF TGCGCCAGCAGCCAAGTCGGGATGGAACTCCATGGCTACACCTTC
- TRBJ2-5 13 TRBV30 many CAWRDDSQETQYF TGTGCCTGGAGGGACGACAGCCAAGAGACCCAGTACTTC
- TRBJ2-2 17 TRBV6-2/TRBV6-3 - CASSPDPGTVNTGGLFF TGTGCCAGCAGCCCGGACCCCGGGACAGTTAACACCGGGGGGCTGTTTTTT
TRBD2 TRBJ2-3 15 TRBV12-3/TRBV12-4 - CASSLVASGADTQYF TGTGCCAGCAGTTTGGTTGCTAGCGGCGCAGATACGCAGTATTTT
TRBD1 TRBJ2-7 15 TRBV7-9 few CASSWLAGTGTEQYF TGTGCCAGCAGCTGGTTAGCCGGGACAGGGACCGAGCAGTACTTC
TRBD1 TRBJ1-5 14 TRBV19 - CASTTGEGGKPQHF TGTGCCAGTACCACAGGGGAAGGGGGTAAGCCCCAGCATTTT